These 26 T cell receptor beta chains were sequenced from one sample in a study of response to subunit inactivated influenza vaccine. MiXCR was run by TCRdb on the RT-PCR reads, yielding one entry per CDR3 protein. The sample has about 240,000 distinct CDR3 sequences, more than 9% seen once. Here the sequenced sample was non-naive T cells sorted from PBMCs, taken 14 days before vaccination. These receptors came from a man aged 50 to 60 who received an inactivated influenza vaccine.

The V and J genes are TRBV4-2 and TRBJ1-5; D possibly corresponds to TRBD1 (5 bases). This CDR3 spans 14 amino acids. V lost 0 bases and J 6 bases, leaving 9 bases between the germline ends. From germline, CDR1 is LGHNA and CDR2 YNFKEQ. In DNA form, the CDR3 reads TGTGCCAGCAGCCAAGATGCAGGGCCTCAGCCCCAGCATTTT. Translated, it gives CASSQDAGPQPQHF.

This clonotype was picked up a small number of times. CDR3 region: CASSFWASQNTEAFF. The CDR3 DNA follows: TGTGCCAGCAGCTTTTGGGCCAGCCAAAACACTGAAGCTTTCTTT. The genes are TRBV7-2 and TRBJ1-1; D is unclear. Trimming removed 3 bases from V and 2 bases from J, with 13 bases in between. Germline V gene lookup returns CDR1 SGHTA and CDR2 FQGNSA. The CDR3 is made up of 15 amino acids.

This chain connects TRBV5-1 to TRBJ2-2, with TRBD1 matching over 8 bases. The V and J ends lost 7 bases and 0 bases, in that order; junction bases with no gene match: 17. CDR1 SGHRS and CDR2 YFSETQ come from the germline V gene. The CDR3 extends over 19 amino acids. CDR3 DNA sequence: TGCGCCAGCTCCGGGACAGGTGCTTTCCTCACCGCGAACACCGGGGAGCTGTTTTTT. This gives the protein CASSGTGAFLTANTGELFF.

In regard to this clonotype: One end of the junction fails to match germline, which may point to a read error. This rearrangement joins TRBV28 to TRBJ1-6, with D possibly being TRBD1 (6 bases). The CDR3 has 14 amino acids. In germline, CDR1 is MDHEN, CDR2 SYDVKM. This chain's CDR3 is CASLRGTSNSPLYF. The CDR3 bases are TGTGCCAGCCTACGAGGGACAAGTAATTCACCCCTCTACTTT.

This clonotype was seen more than once but under ten times. This chain connects TRBV28 to TRBJ2-1, with 9 bases that match TRBD2. The CDR3 runs to 16 residues. J gave up 2 bases and V 5 bases, and 7 bases lay outside the gene matches. Germline V lookup: CDR1 MDHEN, CDR2 SYDVKM. CDR3 protein: CASSQSGRIAYNEQFF. DNA for the CDR3: TGTGCCAGCAGTCAAAGCGGGAGGATCGCCTACAATGAGCAGTTCTTC.

This clonotype was observed at least ten times. The chain employs TRBV11-2 and TRBJ2-3, with 12 bases fitting TRBD2. There are 17 residues in the CDR3. Germline-derived CDR1 and CDR2 are SGHAT and FQNNGV. V lost 3 bases to trimming and J lost 1 base; unmatched junction nucleotides: 5. This chain's CDR3 is CASSFGLAGRGTDTQYF. The CDR3 nucleotides are TGTGCCAGCAGCTTCGGACTAGCGGGAAGGGGCACAGATACGCAGTATTTT.

The V call is TRBV5-6, the J call TRBJ2-3; D might be TRBD1 (6 bases). The CDR3 consists of 18 residues. V shed 3 bases and J shed 2 bases, with 22 bases lying between them. CDR1 is SGHDT and CDR2 is YYEEEE in the germline V gene. The CDR3 coding sequence is TGTGCCAGCAGCTCCGGGACAACAGCCACTTTACCCACAGATACGCAGTATTTT. Its protein is CASSSGTTATLPTDTQYF. Together with reference TRBV5-6 and TRBJ2-3, the CDR3 gives the full variable domain: DAGVTQSPTHLIKTRGQQVTLRCSPKSGHDTVSWYQQALGQGPQFIFQYYEEEERQRGNFPDRFSGHQFPNYSSELNVNALLLGDSALYLCASSSGTTATLPTDTQYFGPGTRLTVL.

This clonotype has only a few counts. The chain has TRBV6-4 and TRBJ2-7, with 11 positions matching TRBD2. There are 14 residues in the CDR3. The germline CDR1 and CDR2 sequences are MRHNA and SNTAGT. After removal of 4 bases from V and 5 bases from J, the junction contained 4 bases not matched to a gene. The CDR3 reads CASSVASGGHEQYF. As DNA, the CDR3 is TGTGCCAGCAGTGTGGCTAGCGGGGGGCACGAGCAGTACTTC.

This clonotype was found a few times. The rearrangement links TRBV28 to TRBJ2-5, with D possibly matching TRBD1 (7 bases). Trimming pared 6 bases from V and 5 bases from J, leaving 19 bases between. Germline V gene sequence: CDR1 MDHEN, CDR2 SYDVKM. The CDR3 length is 15 residues. In nucleotides, the CDR3 is TGTGCCAGCAGGTCCCCGACAGGGAGCGGGGAGACCCAGTACTTC. This translates into CASRSPTGSGETQYF.

This clonotype was detected a few times. The chain is built from TRBV7-2 and TRBJ2-3; tentative D call: TRBD2 (6 bases). The CDR3 is made up of 15 amino acids. The germline V gene has CDR1 SGHTA and CDR2 FQGNSA. Deletions cut 5 bases from V and 6 bases from J, with 18 bases between. The CDR3 region has the DNA TGTGCCAGCAGCCCGTTTACGGGACTGCTTGATACGCAGTATTTT. Encoded protein: CASSPFTGLLDTQYF.

Here the CDR3 DNA reads TGTGCCAGCAGCTCCTGGTGGGGTGCTGAAGCTTTCTTT. Its translation is CASSSWWGAEAFF. The chain has TRBV7-2 and TRBJ1-1; D gene ambiguous. The CDR3 consists of 13 residues. Germline V gene lookup returns CDR1 SGHTA and CDR2 FQGNSA. V lost 4 bases, J lost 6 bases, and 12 bases lay in between.

The chain recombines TRBV29-1 with TRBJ2-7; no definite D call. In germline, CDR1 is SQVTM, CDR2 ANQGSEA. Trimming took off 4 bases at V and 2 bases at J, with 15 bases between the two ends. This CDR3 region has 14 residues. The CDR3 DNA reads as TGCAGCGTTGTCACTCCGACCGACCCCTACGAGCAGTACTTC. It specifies CSVVTPTDPYEQYF.

The chain combines TRBV6-2 or TRBV6-3 with TRBJ1-6; 9 bases are a match to TRBD1. V was clipped by 8 bases and J by 11 bases; unmatched bases: 7. Germline V CDR1 and CDR2: MNHEY, SVGEGT. There are 13 residues in the CDR3. CDR3 sequence: CASCDRGMTPLHF. DNA for the CDR3: TGTGCCAGCTGCGACAGGGGGATGACACCCCTCCACTTT.

The chain carries TRBV12-3 or TRBV12-4 and TRBJ2-7; D not certain. The length of the CDR3 is 13 residues. V was pared by 2 bases and J by 3 bases, with 8 bases between. The CDR3 nucleotides read TGTGCCAGCAGTTTATCCACATTCTACGAGCAGTACTTC. This sequence encodes CASSLSTFYEQYF.

J is TRBJ1-5 and V is TRBV11-1; D remains unclear. CDR1 is SGHAT and CDR2 is FQDESV in the germline V gene (reference sequence). The CDR3 is made up of 20 amino acids. V lost 1 base and J 1 base, leaving 23 bases between the germline ends. The CDR3 coding sequence is TGTGCCAGCAGCTTAGGGGATCCGGTCTGGGAAAGTTTAAGCAATCAGCCCCAGCATTTT. Protein sequence: CASSLGDPVWESLSNQPQHF.

At least ten counts were recorded for this clonotype. The chain uses TRBV7-2 and TRBJ1-4, with D perhaps TRBD1 (6 bases). Germline V gene sequence: CDR1 SGHTA, CDR2 FQGNSA. Trimming removed 5 bases from V and 7 bases from J, with 17 bases in between. The length of the CDR3 is 15 residues. The CDR3 nucleotides read TGTGCCAGCAGCATATCCGGGACAAGGGCTGAAAAACTGTTTTTT. It yields the protein CASSISGTRAEKLFF.

To note about this clonotype: Mismatch with germline at one junction end may stem from a read error. The J gene is TRBJ2-1, the V gene TRBV7-7; 7 bases line up with TRBD2. Germline lookup yields CDR1 SSHAT and CDR2 FNYEAQ (reference sequence). The CDR3 runs 16 residues. CDR3 DNA: TGTGCTAGCAGCTTAGGCGGGAGTTCTCCCTACAATGAGCAGTTCTTC. It encodes CASSLGGSSPYNEQFF.

This clonotype turned up a few times. The chain recombines TRBV7-9 with TRBJ2-7, with D maybe TRBD1 (5 bases). The CDR3 is made up of 14 amino acids. The V gene lost 5 bases and the J gene lost 2 bases, with 13 bases spanning the gap. Germline V gives CDR1 SEHNR, CDR2 FQNEAQ (reference sequence). CDR3 loop: CASSPVGQPYEQYF. The CDR3 DNA follows: TGTGCCAGCAGCCCCGTGGGGCAGCCCTACGAGCAGTACTTC.

This sequence joins TRBV20-1 and TRBJ2-5; D unclear. The CDR3 extends over 14 amino acids. In germline, CDR1 is DFQATT, CDR2 SNEGSKA (reference sequence). Trimming removed 3 bases at V and 8 bases at J, with 19 bases between. CDR3 protein: CSASFPTAPDTQYF. CDR3 sequence (DNA): TGCAGTGCTAGTTTCCCGACCGCTCCAGACACCCAGTACTTC.

This clonotype was seen at least ten times. The V and J genes are TRBV4-3 and TRBJ2-2; 7 bases align to TRBD1. V gave up 3 bases and J gave up 2 bases; unmatched junction bases: 6. CDR1 is LGHNA and CDR2 is YSLEER in the germline V gene. The CDR3 runs to 16 residues. In nucleotides, the CDR3 is TGCGCCAGCAGCCAGTCCGGGACAGCCAACACCGGGGAGCTGTTTTTT. Encoded protein: CASSQSGTANTGELFF.

This clonotype was seen repeatedly, ten times or more. The rearrangement joins TRBV12-3 or TRBV12-4 to TRBJ2-1; 11 nucleotides align to TRBD2. V was clipped by 3 bases and J by 8 bases; unmatched bases: 3. This CDR3 spans 14 amino acids. The CDR3 nucleotides are TGTGCCAGCAGTTTCCTAGCGGGAGGATATGAGCAGTTCTTC. Its protein is CASSFLAGGYEQFF.

The chain is built from TRBV7-3 and TRBJ2-3, with 8 bases aligning to TRBD2. Trimming at V came to 5 bases and at J to 0 bases, leaving 4 bases not matched to a gene. This CDR3 has 15 residues. CDR1 SGHTA and CDR2 FQGTGA come from the germline V gene. The CDR3 region is CASSRGGLSTDTQYF. The CDR3 nucleotides are TGTGCCAGCAGCCGGGGGGGCCTAAGCACAGATACGCAGTATTTT.

J is TRBJ1-6 and V is TRBV7-8; 8 nucleotides line up with TRBD1. The CDR3 spans 16 residues. The J segment lost 6 bases and the V segment lost 5 bases, leaving 9 bases of the junction unmatched. The germline V gene encodes CDR1 SGHVS and CDR2 FQNEAQ. This chain's CDR3 is CASSKRDRGSNSPLHF. DNA for the CDR3: TGTGCCAGCAGCAAAAGAGACAGGGGCAGTAATTCACCCCTCCACTTT. Using reference TRBV7-8 and TRBJ1-6 for the parts outside the CDR3, the full variable domain is GAGVSQSPRYKVAKRGQDVALRCDPISGHVSLFWYQQALGQGPEFLTYFQNEAQLDKSGLPSDRFFAERPEGSVSTLKIQRTQQEDSAVYLCASSKRDRGSNSPLHFGNGTRLTVT.

This clonotype was seen only a few times. The V and J genes are TRBV10-3 and TRBJ2-7; 10 bases agree with TRBD2. V was clipped by 2 bases and J by 1 base; unmatched bases: 11. Germline V gives CDR1 ENHRY, CDR2 SYGVKD. The CDR3 contains 18 residues. The CDR3 sequence: CAISEGTSGVLFSYEQYF. CDR3 bases: TGTGCCATCAGTGAGGGTACTAGCGGGGTCCTCTTTTCCTACGAGCAGTACTTC.

This clonotype has more than one count but fewer than ten. The chain uses TRBV4-3 and TRBJ2-1; D gene ambiguous. The V gene lost 1 base and the J gene lost 0 bases, with 22 bases spanning the gap. This CDR3 comprises 20 residues. CDR1 and CDR2 (germline): LGHNA, YSLEER. CDR3 loop: CASSQVHLVVGSSSYNEQFF. As DNA, the CDR3 is TGCGCCAGCAGCCAAGTCCATCTAGTGGTAGGTTCGAGCTCCTACAATGAGCAGTTCTTC.

The chain combines TRBV20-1 with TRBJ2-3; perhaps D is TRBD1 or TRBD2 (5 bases each). This CDR3 spans 17 amino acids. CDR1 is DFQATT and CDR2 is SNEGSKA in the germline V gene (reference sequence). Trimming took off 0 bases at V and 1 base at J, with 17 bases between the two ends. The CDR3 protein is CSARDFEGLGGTDTQYF. CDR3 nucleotides: TGCAGTGCTAGAGATTTCGAGGGGCTAGGTGGCACAGATACGCAGTATTTT.